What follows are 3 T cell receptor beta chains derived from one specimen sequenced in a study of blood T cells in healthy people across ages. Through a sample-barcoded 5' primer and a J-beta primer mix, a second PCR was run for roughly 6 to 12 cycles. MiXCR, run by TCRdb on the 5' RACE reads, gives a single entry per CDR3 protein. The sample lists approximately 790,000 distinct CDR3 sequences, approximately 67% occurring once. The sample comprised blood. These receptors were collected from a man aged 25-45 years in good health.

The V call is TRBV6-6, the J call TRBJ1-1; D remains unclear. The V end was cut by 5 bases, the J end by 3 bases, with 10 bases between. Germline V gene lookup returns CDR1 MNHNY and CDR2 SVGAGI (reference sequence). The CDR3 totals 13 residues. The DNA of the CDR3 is TGTGCCAGCAGTGACACACAGTACACTGAAGCTTTCTTT. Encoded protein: CASSDTQYTEAFF.

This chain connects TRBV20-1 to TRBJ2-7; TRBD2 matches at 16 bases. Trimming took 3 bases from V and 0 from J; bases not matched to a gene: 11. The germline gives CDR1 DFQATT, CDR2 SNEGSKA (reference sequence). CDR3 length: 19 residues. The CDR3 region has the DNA TGCAGTGCTAGTACTCCGGGACTAGCGGGGGGGCGGTCCTCCTACGAGCAGTACTTC. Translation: CSASTPGLAGGRSSYEQYF.

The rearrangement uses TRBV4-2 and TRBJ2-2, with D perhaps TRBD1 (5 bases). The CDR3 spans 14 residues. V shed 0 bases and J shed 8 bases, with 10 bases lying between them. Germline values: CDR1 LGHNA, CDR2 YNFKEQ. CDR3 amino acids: CASSQEPGQGELFF. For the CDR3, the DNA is TGTGCCAGCAGCCAAGAGCCAGGGCAAGGGGAGCTGTTTTTT.